This TCR beta chain comes out of a study of blood T cells in healthy people across ages (dated by TCRdb to between 2015 and 2016). Context from the whole study: Template switching captured roughly one uniquely barcoded TCR beta cDNA molecule per two T cells in model experiments. Two additional independent replicas of 1 million unique cDNA reads from the same blood draw were analyzed for two donors (one aged 18 to 29 and one aged 80 or older). To track age-related changes in TCR beta repertoire diversity, the study relied on deep sequencing normalized with unique cDNA molecular identifiers. To avoid experimental bias, donors of different ages were randomly spread across the sequencing lanes. The donors were split into four age groups: young (average around 16 years), middle-aged (around 40), aged (62) and long-lived (about 74).

Study-level results and caveats: As age increased, observed TCR beta diversity per million T cells dropped in a roughly linear way, and a significant reduction was already evident by age around 41. Compared with the aged group, the long-lived group had more naive CD4+ T cells, fewer expanded clones and increased TCR diversity, a pattern suggesting age selection. Bulk unsorted PBMC profiling prevented conclusive comparison of naive and antigen-experienced compartments. Donor CMV infection status was unknown, potentially confounding age-related changes in expanded clonotypes. A strong correlation was found between observed TCR beta diversity and the percentage of naive T cells measured by flow cytometry. Estimates of total diversity from one million sequenced T cells were regarded as lower bounds and underestimates.

A word on this clonotype: Its antigen is still unknown. There are no base qualities to consult, and no much larger clone falls within one base.

Receptors were amplified or captured by 5' RACE. The listed sequencing device is Illumina HiSeq 2500. A second roughly 6 to 11 cycle PCR used a sample-barcoded 5' primer and a J-beta primer mix. A unique molecular identifier was introduced onto each TCR beta cDNA molecule by a template-switch 5' adaptor carrying 12 random nucleotides. Each sample yielded at least 2.5 million CDR3-containing paired-end reads. First-strand cDNA synthesis was performed from all RNA using the Mint cDNA synthesis kit, with priming by a TRBC-specific oligonucleotide. Following uracil-DNA glycosylase treatment, a first 18-cycle PCR with universal primers M1SS and BC2_uni_R was performed on all cDNA. As for the authors' bioinformatics: For normalization, 1 million high-quality reads, each with a distinct molecular identifier, were randomly selected from each sample. Instead of being binned into consensus sequences, reads with shared molecular identifiers were discarded. CDR3 identification, clonotype clustering and error correction used MiTCR with a Q25 quality threshold and the strictest error-elimination algorithm. A nonparametric unseen species model using Euler transformation provided a lower-bound estimate of total TCR beta diversity. TCRdb's own reprocessing of the public reads used fastp at Q25 and MiXCR and kept productive beta chains. Identical CDR3 protein sequences are pooled into one entry, listed with their most common genes and DNA. These V and J calls rely on TCRdb rather than the paper's analysis. In all, the sample holds about 640,000 distinct CDR3 sequences, and 58% of those were seen once. 35% to 40% of the sample belongs to the ten largest clones.

The approximately 41 donors, aged about 6 to 100 years, were systemically healthy Caucasian individuals from Russia. Around 10 milliliters of peripheral blood were collected from each donor into EDTA-treated Vacutainer tubes. PBMCs were isolated by Ficoll-Paque density-gradient centrifugation, with at least 6.5 million obtained per sample. Total RNA, at least 5.5 micrograms per sample, was extracted from PBMCs with Trizol reagent. For every donor, an aliquot of PBMCs went through flow cytometry to measure the percentages of naive CD45RAhigh/CD27high T cells. The CDR3 spans 16 residues, from the cysteine through the phenylalanine. Solely the CDR3 DNA is kept, with 48 bases framed from the first base. The germline V gene gives CDR1 as SGHRS and CDR2 as YFSETQ.

This receptor was taken from a man aged 60 to 75 in good health. Sequences were obtained from blood. In this chain, TRBV5-1 is recombined with TRBJ2-1, with the D call perhaps TRBD1 or TRBD2, as 6 bases match in each case. The J call is doubtful: the DNA matches TRBJ2-7 better. The DNA reads as follows: TGCGCCAGCAGCTGGGGGGCGACAGGTTCCTACAATGAGCAGTACTTC. The translation is CASSWGATGSYNEQYF.